A single sample gave rise to the 11 T cell receptor beta chains below, sequenced in a study of cytomegalovirus exposure and HLA in healthy donors. The PCR had 60 Vbeta and 13 Jbeta primers. TCRdb keeps only in-frame clones here, not all; method: immunoSEQ multiplex PCR. The sample has approximately 150,000 clones, approximately 84% seen once. Input material: PBMCs. Receptors originate from a woman younger than 35 in good health and CMV-seronegative.

The rearrangement joins TRBV12-5 to TRBJ2-6, with TRBD1 matching over 7 bases. Germline assignment: CDR1 LGHNT and CDR2 FRNRAP. CDR3 length equals 19 residues. Trimming removed 3 bases from V and 0 bases from J; junction bases left unmatched: 11. The CDR3 DNA reads TGTGCTAGTGGTTTCGTTTGGGACAGTTCCCGCTCTGGGGCCAACGTCCTGACTTTC. It yields the protein CASGFVWDSSRSGANVLTF.

This chain uses TRBV19 with TRBJ2-5, with TRBD2 as a possible D gene (6 bases). With 5 bases removed from V and 0 bases from J, the gap between germline ends came to 10 bases. CDR1 and CDR2 (germline): LNHDA, SQIVND (reference sequence). The CDR3 runs 14 residues. Here the CDR3 DNA reads TGTGCCAGTAGTGGTCTAGCGTACCAAGAGACCCAGTACTTC. Residues: CASSGLAYQETQYF.

The rearrangement joins TRBV6-5 to TRBJ2-1; 13 nucleotides agree with TRBD2. V lost 2 bases to trimming and J lost 6 bases; unmatched junction nucleotides: 4. The CDR3 loop spans 16 amino acids. Germline V CDR1 and CDR2: MNHEY, SVGAGI. The CDR3 reads CASSYGTSGKSNEQFF. CDR3 nucleotide sequence: TGTGCCAGCAGTTACGGGACTAGCGGGAAAAGCAATGAGCAGTTCTTC.

The CDR3 sequence is CASSRAGETSGNTIYF. CDR3 DNA sequence: TGTGCCAGTAGTCGGGCAGGGGAAACCTCTGGAAACACCATATATTTT. The rearrangement uses TRBV19 and TRBJ1-3; D perhaps matches TRBD1 (6 bases). Between the trimmed V and J ends, which lost 5 bases and 0 bases, there was a span of 14 bases. The CDR3 is made up of 16 amino acids. From germline, CDR1 is LNHDA and CDR2 SQIVND (reference sequence). The full variable domain, with the rest looked up from reference TRBV19 and TRBJ1-3, is DGGITQSPKYLFRKEGQNVTLSCEQNLNHDAMYWYRQDPGQGLRLIYYSQIVNDFQKGDIAEGYSVSREKKESFPLTVTSAQKNPTAFYLCASSRAGETSGNTIYFGEGSWLTVV.

V gene TRBV6-6 combines with J gene TRBJ2-7; 12 positions agree with TRBD2. Germline loops: CDR1 MNHNY, CDR2 SVGAGI (reference sequence). There are 16 residues in the CDR3. With V trimmed by 2 bases and J by 9 bases, 11 bases remained unmatched. This CDR3 is CASSYPSTSGSVVQYF. DNA of the CDR3: TGTGCCAGCAGTTACCCCTCGACTAGCGGGAGCGTGGTGCAGTACTTC.

The rearrangement links TRBV6-1 to TRBJ1-1; no definite D call. The CDR3 has 11 residues. Looked up from germline, CDR1 is MNHNS and CDR2 is SASEGT. V lost 7 bases, J lost 6 bases, and 9 bases lay in between. CDR3 amino acids: CASKEVAEAFF. The CDR3 region has the DNA TGTGCCAGCAAAGAGGTCGCTGAAGCTTTCTTT.

This clone was observed a few times. The rearrangement links TRBV6-6 to TRBJ2-7, with 9 positions matching TRBD1. V trimming: 2 bases; J trimming: 5 bases; junction bases outside the gene matches: 4. This CDR3 contains 14 residues. CDR1 and CDR2 from the germline V gene are MNHNY and SVGAGI (reference sequence). CDR3 in DNA: TGTGCCAGCAGTTACCCAGACAGGGGGAACGAGCAGTACTTC. Translated: CASSYPDRGNEQYF.

The sample holds a few counts of this clone. The chain joins TRBV7-2 to TRBJ2-3; 7 positions agree with TRBD2. CDR1 and CDR2 from the germline V gene are SGHTA and FQGNSA. The junction had 5 bases not matched to a gene; V was cut back by 5 bases and J by 0 bases. The length of the CDR3 is 15 residues. CDR3 DNA: TGTGCCAGCAGCATCCGGGGGGTCAGCACAGATACGCAGTATTTT. This codes for CASSIRGVSTDTQYF.

Note on this clone: This sample includes further DNA sequences coding for the same CDR3. V and J are TRBV9 and TRBJ1-5; D is unclear. Germline V lookup: CDR1 SGDLS, CDR2 YYNGEE. The CDR3 loop spans 14 amino acids. Trimming left V 4 bases short and J 5 bases short, with 13 bases between. CDR3 sequence: CASSPLGGDQPQHF. The CDR3 bases are TGTGCCAGCAGCCCCCTTGGCGGAGATCAGCCCCAGCATTTT.

The rearrangement joins TRBV12-5 to TRBJ2-5; 8 bases fit TRBD2. Germline assignment: CDR1 LGHNT and CDR2 FRNRAP. This CDR3 has 14 residues. J was trimmed by 9 bases and V by 5 bases; bases with no gene match: 11. CDR3 sequence reads: CASGTGTREQPQYF. The CDR3 DNA is TGTGCTAGTGGTACCGGGACTAGAGAGCAGCCCCAGTACTTC.

This clone was observed a few times. The chain uses TRBV2 and TRBJ1-5; tentatively, D is TRBD1 (6 bases). Trimming left V 7 bases short and J 1 base short, with 17 bases between. The CDR3 loop spans 16 amino acids. Germline V lookup: CDR1 SNHLY, CDR2 FYNNEI. The CDR3 reads CASIRGGLRSNQPQHF. The CDR3 region has the DNA TGTGCCAGCATCCGCGGGGGGCTAAGGAGCAATCAGCCCCAGCATTTT.